This note documents a single T cell receptor (beta chain) sequence. The target antigen is unknown. This CDR3 contains 18 residues. Germline CDR1 reads ENHRY; CDR2 reads SYGVKD. The V gene lost 3 bases and the J gene lost 0 bases, with 18 bases spanning the gap. With a J-beta primer mix and a sample-barcoded 5' primer, a second PCR ran 7 to 11 cycles. TCRdb reanalysed the 5' RACE reads using MiXCR and keeps one entry per CDR3 protein. Here the sample spans over a million distinct CDR3 sequences, roughly 59% being singletons. These data belong to a study of blood T cells in healthy people across ages. Study conclusions and caveats: Comparison with aged donors showed that long-lived donors had more naive CD4+ cells and higher diversity.

Every sample yielded at least 6.5 million isolated PBMCs. Samples each yielded at least 5.5 micrograms of total RNA. The source is a man aged 18 to 30 in good health. The chain carries TRBV10-3 and TRBJ1-5; unclear D gene. The specimen sequenced was blood. Written as DNA, the CDR3 is TGTGCCATCAGTGATGGGGTCAGATATTACGATAGCAATCAGCCCCAGCATTTT. Its protein is CAISDGVRYYDSNQPQHF.